This is a list of T cell receptor beta chains from one sample in a study of T cell repertoires in cytomegalovirus infection. MiXCR was run by TCRdb on the reads, yielding one entry per CDR3 protein. The sample holds about 890,000 distinct CDR3 sequences, less than 35% seen once. Their target antigens are unknown. The sample was cultured CD8+ T cells from PBMCs, taken from culture after CMV antigen stimulation. These receptors came from a human donor in good health (CMV status not recorded). Some clones in this sample may be carry-over from other donors' samples. The CDR3 runs from the conserved cysteine through the conserved F or W. The D gene is left open where the match is weak. Only part of the rows carry a size: once, few, many, or a class if the clone is expanded.

>TRBV7-6|TRBJ1-2|.|many
TGTGCCAGCAGCCCAGGGTATCAGATTGGCTACACCTTC
CASSPGYQIGYTF
>TRBV5-1|TRBJ2-5|TRBD2|.
TGCGCCAGCAGCTTGGGACTAGCGGGGGGCAGCGGAGAGACCCAGTACTTC
CASSLGLAGGSGETQYF
>TRBV6-2/TRBV6-3|TRBJ1-5|.|.
TGTGCCAGCAGTAACCCCGACGTCAGGGTAATTAGCGATCAGCCCCAGCATTTT
CASSNPDVRVISDQPQHF
>TRBV20-1|TRBJ1-5|.|.
TGCAGTGCTAGAGATGAGAGTCGGACGTATAGCAATCAGCCCCAGCATTTT
CSARDESRTYSNQPQHF
>TRBV19|TRBJ2-3|.|few
TGTGCCAGCACCCTAACTTGGCCCACAGATACGCAGTATTTT
CASTLTWPTDTQYF
>TRBV2|TRBJ1-5|TRBD1|few
TGTGCCAGCTTCCGGGACAGGGATGGCGACAATCAGCCCCAGCATTTT
CASFRDRDGDNQPQHF
>TRBV6-6|TRBJ1-1|TRBD1|.
TGTGCCAGCAGACAGACAGGGGCCTACGCGGAGACTGAAGCTTTCTTT
CASRQTGAYAETEAFF
>TRBV15|TRBJ2-3|TRBD1|few
TGTGCCACCAGCAGGCGACAGGGAGGCACAGATACGCAGTATTTT
CATSRRQGGTDTQYF
>TRBV28|TRBJ1-4|TRBD1|few
TGTGCCAGCAGTTTGGAAGGACAGGGAAGTACCACGGATGAAAAACTGTTTTTT
CASSLEGQGSTTDEKLFF
>TRBV7-2|TRBJ2-3|TRBD2|.
TGTGCCAGCAGCGGCGGACTAGCGGGGTTGAAAGATACGCAGTATTTT
CASSGGLAGLKDTQYF
>TRBV29-1|TRBJ1-1|.|.
TGCAGCGTTGAAGATGGGGGGGGGACTGAAGCTTTCTTT
CSVEDGGGTEAFF
>TRBV7-9|TRBJ2-3|TRBD2|many
TGTGCCAGCAGCTTTGACGGGGAGGGAGATACGCAGTATTTT
CASSFDGEGDTQYF
>TRBV9|TRBJ1-2|.|.
TGTGCCAGCGGAACCTATGGCTACACCTTC
CASGTYGYTF
>TRBV3-1|TRBJ1-2|.|.
TGTGCCAGCAGCCAAGTAGGTGGCAGTATGGCTGGCTACACCTTC
CASSQVGGSMAGYTF
>TRBV6-5|TRBJ2-1|TRBD2|.
TGTGCCAGCAGTTACTCTCCCAGCGGGACCTACAATGAGCAGTTCTTC
CASSYSPSGTYNEQFF
>TRBV7-9|TRBJ2-1|.|.
TGTGCCAGCAGCCCCTCATGGATAGACAATGAGCAGTTCTTC
CASSPSWIDNEQFF
>TRBV7-2|TRBJ2-3|TRBD2|many
TGTGCCAGCAGCCCTGGGGGGGTGGTCGATACGCAGTATTTT
CASSPGGVVDTQYF
>TRBV6-1|TRBJ2-5|.|few
TGTGCCAGCAGAGTTGACAGGAAACAAGAGACCCAGTACTTC
CASRVDRKQETQYF
>TRBV6-5|TRBJ2-1|TRBD1|.
TGTGCCAGCAGTTGGACAGGGTCCAATGAGCAGTTCTTC
CASSWTGSNEQFF
>TRBV6-1|TRBJ2-2|.|few
TGTGCCAGCAGCCCAACAGGTGGAGTTCGAACCGGGGAGCTGTTTTTT
CASSPTGGVRTGELFF
>TRBV28|TRBJ1-2|TRBD1|.
TGTGCCAGCAGTCCGGGGACAGCCGGGGACTATGGCTACACCTTC
CASSPGTAGDYGYTF
>TRBV20-1|TRBJ2-2|.|.
TGCAGTGCTAGAGATGGAGGGCGGACCGGGGAGCTGTTTTTT
CSARDGGRTGELFF
>TRBV12-5|TRBJ1-1|.|.
TGTGCTAGTGGCCTCGGGACAAGCTACACTGAAGCTTTCTTT
CASGLGTSYTEAFF
>TRBV6-1|TRBJ2-5|TRBD2|.
TGTGCCAGCAGTGAAAACCCCCCGACTAGCACACGGGAAGAGACCCAGTACTTC
CASSENPPTSTREETQYF
>TRBV24-1|TRBJ2-5|.|.
TGTGCCACCAGTGATCTCAGGGGTGGGGAGACCCAGTACTTC
CATSDLRGGETQYF
>TRBV12-3/TRBV12-4|TRBJ2-7|.|few
TGTGCCAGCAGTTTGTCCCCGGGACTTTACGAGCAGTACTTC
CASSLSPGLYEQYF
>TRBV2|TRBJ2-3|.|.
TGTGCCAGCACGAATATCGGGAAACTCGGAGATACGCAGTATTTT
CASTNIGKLGDTQYF
>TRBV10-3|TRBJ2-2|TRBD1|.
TGTGCCATCAGTGGCCCCCGGACAGGGGCCACCGGGGAGCTGTTTTTT
CAISGPRTGATGELFF
>TRBV7-2|TRBJ2-4|.|many
TGTGCCAGCAGCTCACCCTCGTTACTAGCCAAAAACATTCAGTACTTC
CASSSPSLLAKNIQYF
>TRBV6-5|TRBJ2-5|TRBD1|few
TGTGCCAGCAGTTCGATTTGGGCAGGGGGCTATGAGACCCAGTACTTC
CASSSIWAGGYETQYF
>TRBV6-5|TRBJ2-7|.|few
TGTGCCAGCAGCTACCCTGGCAGGGACTACGAGCAGTACTTC
CASSYPGRDYEQYF
>TRBV7-9|TRBJ1-6|.|few
TGTGCCAGCAGCTTTTCCCGACTTGACAGGAAAAATTCACCCCTCCACTTT
CASSFSRLDRKNSPLHF
>TRBV7-2|TRBJ1-6|.|many
TGTGCCAGCAGCTTAGAATATTCACCCCTCCACTTT
CASSLEYSPLHF
>TRBV20-1|TRBJ2-1|.|.
TGCAGCCTTTTTGGGCCTTACAATGAGCAGTTCTTC
CSLFGPYNEQFF
>TRBV7-9|TRBJ2-1|.|many
TGTGCCAGCAGCTTAGGGAGGGGTCCGTACAATGAGCAGTTCTTC
CASSLGRGPYNEQFF
>TRBV7-6|TRBJ2-1|.|few
TGTGCCAGCAGCGCCCTCAGGGGGGCCCTACTACTCAATGAGCAGTTCTTC
CASSALRGALLLNEQFF
>TRBV27|TRBJ1-1|.|.
TGTGCCAGCAGTTTAACATCGGGGCTGTCTACTGAAGCTTTCTTT
CASSLTSGLSTEAFF
>TRBV6-5|TRBJ2-2|.|few
TGTGCCAGCAGACCTTACAGTATCTCCACCGGGGAGCTGTTTTTT
CASRPYSISTGELFF
>TRBV6-6|TRBJ1-2|TRBD1|few
TGTGCCAGCAGCTTCAGGGGGCCAAACCAAGGCTACACCTTC
CASSFRGPNQGYTF
>TRBV7-9|TRBJ2-3|TRBD1|many
TGTGCCAGCAGCTCCTGGGGACAGCGAATCACAGATACGCAGTATTTT
CASSSWGQRITDTQYF
>TRBV29-1|TRBJ2-2|.|.
TGCAGCGTTGCAGGGTGGTCGGTTATTGCCGGGGAGCTGTTTTTT
CSVAGWSVIAGELFF
>TRBV20-1|TRBJ2-5|TRBD2|many
TGCAGTGCTAGAGATAAAAAACTAGCGGGGGGGCCGGGGGAGACCCAGTACTTC
CSARDKKLAGGPGETQYF
>TRBV7-2|TRBJ2-2|.|many
TGTGCCAGCAGCTTAGTTCCAGGGTGGGACACCGGGGAGCTGTTTTTT
CASSLVPGWDTGELFF
>TRBV7-2|TRBJ2-2|.|.
TGTGTCGCGAGGGCCGGGGAGCTGTTTTTT
CVARAGELFF
>TRBV7-6|TRBJ2-2|.|many
TGTGCCAGCAGCTTCCCGGGCCTTCACCGGGAGCTGTTTTTT
CASSFPGLHRELFF
>TRBV7-2|TRBJ1-2|.|many
TGTGCCAGCAGACCCGAGGGAACAGGGTATGGCTACACCTTC
CASRPEGTGYGYTF
>TRBV12-3/TRBV12-4|TRBJ2-3|TRBD1|.
TGTGCCAGCAGTACGTGGGACAGGGGGAGGGCAGATACGCAGTATTTT
CASSTWDRGRADTQYF
>TRBV7-6|TRBJ2-5|.|.
TGTGCCAGCAGCCCACCGGGTTGGGAACAAGAGACCCAGTACTTC
CASSPPGWEQETQYF
>TRBV5-5|TRBJ2-7|TRBD2|few
TGTGCCAGCAGCTTCAATCAGCGGGGGATCCACGAGCAGTACTTC
CASSFNQRGIHEQYF
>TRBV5-1|TRBJ2-1|TRBD1|few
TGCGCCAGCAAACAGGGGGCCAATGAGCAGTTCTTC
CASKQGANEQFF
>TRBV2|TRBJ1-2|.|.
TGTGCCAGCAGTGAGTGGGTCAAATTTACTGATGGCTACACCTTC
CASSEWVKFTDGYTF
>TRBV2|TRBJ1-5|.|.
TGTGCCAGCAAATTTCAAGGTACTCAGCCCCAGCATTTT
CASKFQGTQPQHF
>TRBV12-3/TRBV12-4|TRBJ1-2|.|many
TGTGCCAGCAGTCTCAGTACTAACTATGGCTACACCTTC
CASSLSTNYGYTF
>TRBV28|TRBJ2-5|TRBD1|.
TGTGCCAGCAGCACGACAGGGGTTAGTTTGGGGGTTCAAGAGACCCAGTACTTC
CASSTTGVSLGVQETQYF
>TRBV12-3/TRBV12-4|TRBJ2-2|TRBD2|.
TGTGCCAGCAGTCACGGCACTAGCGGGGAGAACACCGGGGAGCTGTTTTTT
CASSHGTSGENTGELFF
>TRBV4-1|TRBJ2-2|TRBD2|.
TGCGCCAGCAGCCAAGACTGGACTAGCGGCTTGAACACCGGGGAGCTGTTTTTT
CASSQDWTSGLNTGELFF
>TRBV2|TRBJ1-1|.|.
TGTGCCACCGAAAATCCGGGACTGAACACTGAAGCTTTCTTT
CATENPGLNTEAFF
>TRBV20-1|TRBJ2-3|TRBD2|.
TGCAGTGCTAGAGATCAGATTAGCGGGGGTTGGGGGGCAGATACGCAGTATTTT
CSARDQISGGWGADTQYF